These 26 T cell receptor beta chains share one sample of origin, sequenced in a study of T cell responses to AZD1222 COVID-19 vaccine. Method: immunoSEQ multiplex PCR; TCRdb's copy keeps in-frame clones and lacks some. This sample yields approximately 140,000 clones, of which about 89% are seen a single time; about 3.8% belongs to the top ten. The specimen comprised peripheral blood, sampled 28 days after the second AZD1222 dose. These receptors were taken from an adult who received the AZD1222 COVID-19 vaccine.

This clone is a singleton in its sample. This chain joins TRBV24-1 and TRBJ2-7; possible D gene TRBD1, 6 bases. This CDR3 region has 19 residues. Deletions cut 1 base from V and 1 base from J, with 22 bases between. The germline V gene has CDR1 KGHDR and CDR2 SFDVKD. This CDR3 reads CATSDFLGRGCGISYEQYF. CDR3 in DNA: TGTGCCACCAGTGATTTTTTGGGCAGGGGATGTGGTATATCCTACGAGCAGTACTTC.

The rearrangement links TRBV21-1 to TRBJ2-5. TRBV21-1 is recorded as a pseudogene. The CDR3 contains 12 residues. The CDR3 DNA reads TGTGCCAGCAGGCCTATAAGGGAGACCCAGTACTTC. Translation: CASRPIRETQYF.

V and J are TRBV6-1 and TRBJ1-2; D may be TRBD1 (6 bases). CDR3 length equals 13 residues. In germline, CDR1 is MNHNS, CDR2 SASEGT. The V end lost 3 bases, the J end lost 4 bases, and 9 bases lay between the germline ends. DNA for the CDR3: TGTGCCAGCAGTGACAGGGGAGGCTATGGCTACACCTTC. It encodes CASSDRGGYGYTF.

This clone was recorded a few times. V gene TRBV24-1 combines with J gene TRBJ2-1; TRBD2 matches at 8 bases. V was clipped by 7 bases and J by 8 bases; unmatched bases: 12. Per germline, CDR1 KGHDR and CDR2 SFDVKD. The CDR3 spans 15 residues. DNA of the CDR3: TGTGCCACCAGGGATAGGACTAGCTCCCTCGATGAGCAGTTCTTC. It yields the protein CATRDRTSSLDEQFF.

The gene calls are TRBV9 and TRBJ2-2; 7 nucleotides line up with TRBD2. The CDR3 loop spans 16 amino acids. V lost 0 bases, J lost 5 bases, and 7 bases stayed unmatched. CDR1 SGDLS and CDR2 YYNGEE come from the germline V gene. The CDR3 is CASSVVAGAPTGELFF. The CDR3 DNA follows: TGTGCCAGCAGCGTAGTTGCGGGAGCCCCGACCGGGGAGCTGTTTTTT. Full variable domain (remainder filled in from reference TRBV9 and TRBJ2-2): DSGVTQTPKHLITATGQRVTLRCSPRSGDLSVYWYQQSLDQGLQFLIQYYNGEERAKGNILERFSAQQFPDLHSELNLSSLELGDSALYFCASSVVAGAPTGELFFGEGSRLTVL.

The J gene is TRBJ2-7, the V gene TRBV11-2, with D tentatively TRBD2 (5 bases). This CDR3 contains 13 residues. V was pared by 5 bases and J by 3 bases, with 11 bases between. Per the germline V gene, CDR1 is SGHAT and CDR2 is FQNNGV. CDR3: CASSATTSYEQYF. The CDR3 coding sequence is TGTGCCAGCAGCGCGACTACGAGCTACGAGCAGTACTTC.

This chain links TRBV7-9 with TRBJ1-2, with TRBD1 identical over 9 bases. The CDR3 spans 15 residues. The trim removed 5 bases at V and 0 bases at J, leaving 4 bases unmatched. CDR1 and CDR2 from the germline V gene are SEHNR and FQNEAQ (reference sequence). The CDR3 DNA follows: TGTGCCAGCAGCAGGACAGGGGACGCTAACTATGGCTACACCTTC. Protein product: CASSRTGDANYGYTF.

The V and J genes are TRBV9 and TRBJ2-1, with 9 bases matching TRBD1. With 5 bases clipped from V and 2 bases from J, the junction kept 11 bases outside the gene matches. This CDR3 comprises 17 residues. Germline values: CDR1 SGDLS, CDR2 YYNGEE. CDR3 protein: CASSHTGRTGAYNEQFF. The CDR3 nucleotides are TGTGCCAGCAGTCACACCGGTCGGACAGGGGCCTACAATGAGCAGTTCTTC. The whole variable domain, filled in from reference TRBV9 and TRBJ2-1, reads DSGVTQTPKHLITATGQRVTLRCSPRSGDLSVYWYQQSLDQGLQFLIQYYNGEERAKGNILERFSAQQFPDLHSELNLSSLELGDSALYFCASSHTGRTGAYNEQFFGPGTRLTVL.

The V and J genes are TRBV7-6 and TRBJ2-3; TRBD2 might be the D (6 bases). V lost 4 bases and J 2 bases, leaving 28 bases between the germline ends. CDR3 length equals 20 residues. Germline-derived CDR1 and CDR2 are SGHVS and FNYEAQ. The CDR3 nucleotides read TGTGCCAGCAGCTCCTCAGGGATCCGGGCTATACCGCGGGACACAGATACGCAGTATTTT. Protein product: CASSSSGIRAIPRDTDTQYF.

This sequence joins TRBV6-5 and TRBJ1-3; no reliable D call. The CDR3 extends over 15 amino acids. The ends were cut back, 8 bases at V and 1 base at J, with 15 bases in the middle. Germline CDR1 reads MNHEY; CDR2 reads SVGAGI. CDR3 protein: CASRKDQFSGNTIYF. For the CDR3, the DNA is TGTGCCAGCCGCAAAGATCAGTTTTCTGGAAACACCATATATTTT.

The rearrangement links TRBV6-2 or TRBV6-3 to TRBJ1-1; D gene uncertain. Trimming took 0 bases from V and 0 from J, leaving 8 bases between them. The CDR3 consists of 15 residues. Germline CDR1 and CDR2: MNHEY and SVGEGT. CDR3 residues: CASSYSGGMNTEAFF. The CDR3 region has the DNA TGTGCCAGCAGTTACTCGGGAGGGATGAACACTGAAGCTTTCTTT.

The J gene is TRBJ2-3, the V gene TRBV6-1; D is ambiguous. Trimming shortened V by 1 base and J by 9 bases, and 8 bases separated the two germline ends. Germline V gives CDR1 MNHNS, CDR2 SASEGT. The CDR3 totals 12 residues. CDR3 DNA: TGTGCCAGCAGTGAAGTAGGAGAAACGCAGTATTTT. Its protein product is CASSEVGETQYF.

The chain joins TRBV29-1 to TRBJ2-1; 9 bases fit TRBD1. Trimming at V came to 4 bases and at J to 4 bases, leaving 5 bases not matched to a gene. Germline CDR1 SQVTM, CDR2 ANQGSEA. The length of the CDR3 is 14 residues. CDR3 in DNA: TGCAGCGTTGCCCACAGGGGGCCTTACAATGAGCAGTTCTTC. Translated, it gives CSVAHRGPYNEQFF.

V and J are TRBV3-1 (or the pseudogene TRBV3-2) and TRBJ1-1; no reliable D call. The CDR3 runs to 13 residues. The V gene's germline CDR1 is LGHDT and CDR2 YNNKEL (reference sequence). Trimming cost V 1 base and J 10 bases, with 13 bases left between them. The CDR3 nucleotides are TGTGCCAGCAGCCAAGCACTCGGGGTTGGAGCTTTCTTT. Its protein product is CASSQALGVGAFF.

This chain joins TRBV11-1 and TRBJ2-7; D ambiguous. The germline gives CDR1 SGHAT, CDR2 FQDESV (reference sequence). CDR3 length: 13 amino acids. The V end was cut by 1 base, the J end by 6 bases, with 10 bases between. The CDR3 region is CASSLVVWSEQYF. The CDR3 region has the DNA TGTGCCAGCAGCTTAGTGGTTTGGAGCGAGCAGTACTTC. The whole variable domain, filled in from reference TRBV11-1 and TRBJ2-7, reads EAEVAQSPRYKITEKSQAVAFWCDPISGHATLYWYRQILGQGPELLVQFQDESVVDDSQLPKDRFSAERLKGVDSTLKIQPAELGDSAMYLCASSLVVWSEQYFGPGTRLTVT.

The chain has TRBV9 and TRBJ2-2, with 8 positions matching TRBD1. The germline gives CDR1 SGDLS, CDR2 YYNGEE. J lost 3 bases, V lost 0 bases, and 7 bases had no gene match. This CDR3 is 17 amino acids long. CDR3 DNA sequence: TGTGCCAGCAGCGTAGTGGGGGACAGGACTTACACCGGGGAGCTGTTTTTT. It encodes CASSVVGDRTYTGELFF. Using reference TRBV9 and TRBJ2-2 for the parts outside the CDR3, the full variable domain is DSGVTQTPKHLITATGQRVTLRCSPRSGDLSVYWYQQSLDQGLQFLIQYYNGEERAKGNILERFSAQQFPDLHSELNLSSLELGDSALYFCASSVVGDRTYTGELFFGEGSRLTVL.

V is TRBV10-3 and J is TRBJ1-1; a possible D gene is TRBD1 (6 bases). Deletions cut 6 bases from V and 1 base from J, with 9 bases between. Germline CDR1 reads ENHRY; CDR2 reads SYGVKD. This CDR3 region has 13 residues. The CDR3 spells CAIRVTGNTEAFF. For the CDR3, the DNA is TGTGCCATCAGAGTGACAGGGAACACTGAAGCTTTCTTT.

The rearrangement links TRBV29-1 to TRBJ2-2, with D possibly matching TRBD1 (5 bases). Germline-derived CDR1 and CDR2 are SQVTM and ANQGSEA. V lost 4 bases and J 7 bases, leaving 7 bases between the germline ends. This CDR3 region has 11 residues. The CDR3 loop reads CSVVGVGELFF. The DNA for the CDR3 is TGCAGCGTTGTAGGGGTCGGGGAGCTGTTTTTT.

This chain joins TRBV9 and TRBJ1-1; 9 bases line up with TRBD1. J lost 2 bases, V lost 0 bases, and 5 bases had no gene match. Germline V gene lookup returns CDR1 SGDLS and CDR2 YYNGEE. There are 16 residues in the CDR3. The CDR3 protein is CASSVAMTGGNTEAFF. The CDR3 bases are TGTGCCAGCAGCGTAGCGATGACAGGGGGAAACACTGAAGCTTTCTTT.

The chain carries TRBV18 and TRBJ2-7, with 8 bases identical to TRBD1. The CDR3 has 16 amino acids. V trimming: 3 bases; J trimming: 1 base; junction bases outside the gene matches: 8. Per germline, CDR1 KGHSH and CDR2 LQKENI. CDR3 nucleotide sequence: TGTGCCAGCTCACCCAAGACAGGGGTTAAGTCCTACGAGCAGTACTTC. It encodes CASSPKTGVKSYEQYF. The whole variable domain, filled in from reference TRBV18 and TRBJ2-7, reads NAGVMQNPRHLVRRRGQEARLRCSPMKGHSHVYWYRQLPEEGLKFMVYLQKENIIDESGMPKERFSAEFPKEGPSILRIQQVVRGDSAAYFCASSPKTGVKSYEQYFGPGTRLTVT.

The chain joins TRBV29-1 to TRBJ2-1, with 9 bases lining up with TRBD1. CDR1 is SQVTM, CDR2 ANQGSEA, per germline. With V trimmed by 6 bases and J by 6 bases, 12 bases remained unmatched. The CDR3 is made up of 15 amino acids. The DNA for the CDR3 is TGCAGCGTGGATACCCCGGGACAGGGTTTCAATGAGCAGTTCTTC. Amino acid sequence: CSVDTPGQGFNEQFF.

This sequence joins TRBV7-2 and TRBJ1-4, with a possible D match to TRBD1 (6 bases). V was trimmed by 2 bases and J by 11 bases, leaving 12 bases between them. The CDR3 totals 13 residues. In germline, CDR1 is SGHTA, CDR2 FQGNSA. For the CDR3, the DNA is TGTGCCAGCAGCTTAAAGGGACAAGGGAAACTGTTTTTT. It is translated as CASSLKGQGKLFF.

The chain carries TRBV27 and TRBJ1-5; TRBD1 matches at 7 bases. CDR1 and CDR2 (germline): MNHEY, SMNVEV (reference sequence). Losses at the gene ends were 8 bases for V and 5 bases for J; bases not matched to a gene: 9. This CDR3 is 14 amino acids long. The CDR3 protein is CASGTDRDDQPQHF. Here the CDR3 DNA reads TGTGCCAGCGGAACCGACAGGGATGATCAGCCCCAGCATTTT.

The J gene is TRBJ2-3, the V gene TRBV5-4, with D possibly being TRBD2 (5 bases). Germline V gene lookup returns CDR1 SGHNT and CDR2 YYREEE (reference sequence). Trimming stripped 0 bases from V and 6 bases from J, with 11 bases between. This CDR3 is 14 amino acids long. DNA for the CDR3: TGTGCCAGCAGCTTGGCGCGGCGAGGGGATACGCAGTATTTT. It specifies CASSLARRGDTQYF.

The table lists this clone with a count of one. The gene calls are TRBV11-3 and TRBJ2-7; either TRBD1 or TRBD2 may supply D (6 bases each). The V and J ends lost 0 bases and 2 bases respectively, with 11 bases between them. Looked up from germline, CDR1 is SGHNT and CDR2 is YENEEA. This CDR3 region has 15 residues. CDR3 bases: TGTGCCAGCAGCTTAGAGGCGGGACACCCCTACGAGCAGTACTTC. Translating it yields CASSLEAGHPYEQYF.

V usage is TRBV5-1 and J usage is TRBJ1-1; D unresolved. With 3 bases removed from V and 2 bases from J, the gap between germline ends came to 5 bases. This CDR3 region has 12 residues. Looked up from germline, CDR1 is SGHRS and CDR2 is YFSETQ. CDR3: CASSYHNTEAFF. CDR3 nucleotides: TGCGCCAGCAGCTACCATAACACTGAAGCTTTCTTT.